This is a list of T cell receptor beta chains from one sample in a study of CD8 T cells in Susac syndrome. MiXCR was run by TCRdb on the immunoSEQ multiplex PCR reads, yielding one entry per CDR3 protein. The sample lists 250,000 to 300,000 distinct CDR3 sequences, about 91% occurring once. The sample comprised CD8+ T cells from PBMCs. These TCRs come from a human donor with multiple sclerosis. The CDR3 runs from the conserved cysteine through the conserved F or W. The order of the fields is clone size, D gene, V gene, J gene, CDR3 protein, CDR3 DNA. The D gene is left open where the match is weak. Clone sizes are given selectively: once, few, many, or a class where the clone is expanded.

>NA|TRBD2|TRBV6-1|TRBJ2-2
CASDSRTSGATGELFF
TGTGCCAGCGACTCCCGGACTAGCGGGGCTACCGGGGAGCTGTTTTTT
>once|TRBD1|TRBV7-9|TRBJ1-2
CASSRGTGGPFNYGYTF
TGTGCCAGCAGCCGGGGGACAGGGGGCCCCTTTAACTATGGCTACACCTTC
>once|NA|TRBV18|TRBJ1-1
CASSPPPKRSHGGNTEAFF
TGTGCCAGCTCACCACCGCCGAAGAGGTCCCACGGGGGGAACACTGAAGCTTTCTTT
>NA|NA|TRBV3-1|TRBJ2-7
CASSQGFASYEQYF
TGTGCCAGCAGCCAAGGTTTCGCCTCCTACGAGCAGTACTTC
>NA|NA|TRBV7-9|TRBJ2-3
CASSLGLAPLTDTQYF
TGTGCCAGCAGCTTAGGTCTAGCACCCCTCACAGATACGCAGTATTTT
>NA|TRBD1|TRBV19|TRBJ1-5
CASNAGGRSNQPQHF
TGTGCCAGTAACGCAGGGGGCCGGAGCAATCAGCCCCAGCATTTT
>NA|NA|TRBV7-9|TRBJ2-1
CASSLPLTVNNEQFF
TGTGCCAGCAGCTTACCCCTGACAGTAAACAATGAGCAGTTCTTC
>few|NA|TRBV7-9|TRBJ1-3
CASRKWGADTIYF
TGTGCCAGCAGAAAATGGGGGGCAGACACCATATATTTT
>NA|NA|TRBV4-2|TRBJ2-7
CASSQEEVGPYEQYF
TGTGCCAGCAGCCAAGAGGAGGTTGGACCCTACGAGCAGTACTTC
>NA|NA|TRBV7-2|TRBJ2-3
CASSLSGGGDTQYF
TGTGCCAGCAGCTTAAGCGGAGGGGGAGATACGCAGTATTTT
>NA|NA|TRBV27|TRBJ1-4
CASSLTPTGTNEKLFF
TGTGCCAGCAGTTTAACCCCGACAGGAACTAATGAAAAACTGTTTTTT
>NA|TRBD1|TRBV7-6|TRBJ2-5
CASSQGQGRETQYF
TGTGCCAGCAGCCAAGGACAGGGTCGGGAGACCCAGTACTTC
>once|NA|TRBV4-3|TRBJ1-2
CASSQDGVGGYTF
TGCGCCAGCAGCCAAGATGGGGTTGGTGGCTACACCTTC
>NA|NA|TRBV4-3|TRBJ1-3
CASSPEAVVGTIYF
TGCGCCAGCAGCCCAGAGGCAGTTGTAGGCACCATATATTTT
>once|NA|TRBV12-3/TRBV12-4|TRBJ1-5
CASSSTGISNQPQHF
TGTGCCAGCAGTTCCACAGGTATTAGCAATCAGCCCCAGCATTTT
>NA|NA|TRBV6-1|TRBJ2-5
CASGRGAETQYF
TGTGCCAGCGGCCGGGGGGCAGAGACCCAGTACTTC
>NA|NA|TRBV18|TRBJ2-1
CASSPPGGGLEQFF
TGTGCCAGCTCACCCCCAGGGGGAGGGCTTGAGCAGTTCTTC
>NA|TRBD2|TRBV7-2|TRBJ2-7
CASSLSVAGGVYEQYF
TGTGCCAGCAGCTTATCGGTAGCGGGGGGAGTCTACGAGCAGTACTTC
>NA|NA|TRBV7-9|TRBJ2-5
CASRHNAVQETQYF
TGTGCCAGCAGACACAACGCCGTACAAGAGACCCAGTACTTC
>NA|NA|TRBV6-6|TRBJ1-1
CAAGGDDTEAFF
TGTGCCGCAGGCGGGGACGACACTGAAGCTTTCTTT
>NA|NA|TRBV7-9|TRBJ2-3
CASSSSLRGYTDTQYF
TGTGCCAGCAGCTCGTCCTTGCGGGGCTACACAGATACGCAGTATTTT